The 19 T cell receptor beta chains reported below all come from one sample, sequenced in a study of cytomegalovirus exposure and HLA in healthy donors (dated by TCRdb to about 2017). Libraries were made using the immunoSEQ multiplex PCR assay. For the multiplex PCR, a mixture combining 60 forward primers for TCR Vbeta segments and 13 reverse primers for TCR Jbeta segments was used. TCRdb took this table from immuneACCESS and kept in-frame rearrangements with V and J called. Such tables lack part of the clones; where checked against another copy, unresolved V genes explain under half of the gap, and the rest is unexplained. Counted in this sample were about 100,000 clones; under 80% of them appeared once. The top ten hold under 4.5% of the sample. What was sequenced was PBMCs. Receptors were obtained from a woman aged 50 to 65 in good health and CMV-seropositive.

The J gene is TRBJ1-1, the V gene TRBV10-3, with unresolved D. Germline V CDR1 and CDR2: ENHRY, SYGVKD. V lost 11 bases and J 1 base, leaving 14 bases between the germline ends. The CDR3 length is 13 residues. CDR3 nucleotides: TGTGCCGCCGCTCCCCCCGGGAACACTGAAGCTTTCTTT. Translation: CAAAPPGNTEAFF.

This clone has a handful of counts. The V call is TRBV5-1, the J call TRBJ1-1, with TRBD1 as a possible D gene (5 bases). Germline CDR1 is SGHRS and CDR2 is YFSETQ. Trimming took off 7 bases at V and 1 base at J, with 11 bases between the two ends. This CDR3 comprises 13 residues. In DNA form, the CDR3 reads TGCGCCAGCGCGCGACAGCAGAACACTGAAGCTTTCTTT. Residues: CASARQQNTEAFF.

V and J are TRBV5-6 and TRBJ2-5; 8 nucleotides align to TRBD2. CDR3 size: 14 residues. CDR1 SGHDT and CDR2 YYEEEE come from the germline V gene. The ends lost 3 bases at V and 5 bases at J; junction bases unmatched: 6. The CDR3 DNA sequence: TGTGCCAGCAGCTATGGACTAGCATTTGAGACCCAGTACTTC. This encodes CASSYGLAFETQYF.

The CDR3 here is CATSRGDGGWSEQFF. In DNA, the CDR3 is TGTGCCACCAGCAGGGGGGACGGGGGTTGGTCTGAGCAGTTCTTC. This chain links TRBV15 with TRBJ2-1; tentative D call: TRBD2 (6 bases). This CDR3 is 15 amino acids long. Germline-derived CDR1 and CDR2 are LNHNV and YYDKDF (reference sequence). The ends were cut back, 3 bases at V and 9 bases at J, with 18 bases in the middle. Full variable domain (outside the CDR3, taken from reference TRBV15 and TRBJ2-1): DAMVIQNPRYQVTQFGKPVTLSCSQTLNHNVMYWYQQKSSQAPKLLFHYYDKDFNNEADTPDNFQSRRPNTSFCFLDIRSPGLGDTAMYLCATSRGDGGWSEQFFGPGTRLTVL.

This chain links TRBV6-5 with TRBJ2-3, with D tentatively TRBD1 (6 bases). The CDR3 length is 14 residues. Germline CDR1 MNHEY, CDR2 SVGAGI. V lost 6 bases, J lost 0 bases, and 10 bases lay in between. The CDR3 region has the DNA TGTGCCAGCAGCAGGGGTTATAGCACAGATACGCAGTATTTT. Translating gives CASSRGYSTDTQYF.

This chain uses TRBV27 with TRBJ2-1; weak D call: TRBD1 (5 bases). CDR1 and CDR2 (germline): MNHEY, SMNVEV (reference sequence). Deletions cut 2 bases from V and 4 bases from J, with 15 bases between. This CDR3 contains 16 residues. CDR3 amino acids: CASSLAGAVIYNEQFF. The CDR3 nucleotides read TGTGCCAGCAGTTTAGCTGGGGCCGTGATATACAATGAGCAGTTCTTC.

V gene TRBV6-6 combines with J gene TRBJ1-1; maybe TRBD1 (6 bases). CDR1 is MNHNY and CDR2 is SVGAGI in the germline V gene (reference sequence). This CDR3 has 11 amino acids. Deletions cut 7 bases from V and 8 bases from J, with 11 bases between. The CDR3: CASTFGQEAFF. DNA of the CDR3: TGTGCCAGCACTTTCGGACAGGAAGCTTTCTTT.

In this sample, this clone turned up a few times. The chain carries TRBV5-4 and TRBJ2-3; the match to TRBD2 covers 15 bases. V lost 4 bases and J lost 7; bases outside the gene matches: 7. Germline-derived CDR1 and CDR2 are SGHNT and YYREEE (reference sequence). This CDR3 comprises 16 residues. Here the CDR3 reads CASSDRTSGGGYTQYF. In nucleotides, the CDR3 is TGTGCCAGCAGCGATCGGACTAGCGGGGGGGGATATACGCAGTATTTT.

In DNA, the CDR3 is TGTGCCAGCAGTTTAGGGACTAGCGTTTTTTCTGAGCAGTTCTTC. It is translated as CASSLGTSVFSEQFF. V and J are TRBV27 and TRBJ2-1; 10 nucleotides agree with TRBD2. V was clipped by 2 bases and J by 9 bases; unmatched bases: 7. The CDR3 is 15 residues long. The germline V gene has CDR1 MNHEY and CDR2 SMNVEV (reference sequence).

V gene TRBV7-9 combines with J gene TRBJ2-7; no definite D call. The germline V gene encodes CDR1 SEHNR and CDR2 FQNEAQ (reference sequence). The CDR3 length is 14 residues. The V and J ends lost 2 bases and 2 bases respectively, with 10 bases between them. The CDR3 nucleotides are TGTGCCAGCAGCTTAATCACTTCGACCTACGAGCAGTACTTC. Translating it yields CASSLITSTYEQYF.

This sequence joins TRBV27 and TRBJ2-3, with a weak D call TRBD2 (5 bases). Germline loops: CDR1 MNHEY, CDR2 SMNVEV (reference sequence). The CDR3 consists of 16 residues. V dropped 2 bases and J dropped 5 bases, with 17 bases sitting between them. The CDR3, as DNA: TGTGCCAGCAGTTTACCAGCGCGATCGGGAAGAGATACGCAGTATTTT. It translates to CASSLPARSGRDTQYF.

This sequence joins TRBV7-3 and TRBJ2-3; D might be TRBD2 (6 bases). The CDR3 sequence is 14 residues long. Germline-derived CDR1 and CDR2 are SGHTA and FQGTGA. With 6 bases removed from V and 0 bases from J, the gap between germline ends came to 10 bases. The CDR3 protein is CASSPGTSTDTQYF. CDR3 bases: TGTGCCAGCAGTCCCGGGACTAGCACAGATACGCAGTATTTT.

The gene calls are TRBV10-3 and TRBJ1-1; D call uncertain. The CDR3 is made up of 17 amino acids. V was cut by 3 bases and J by 3 bases, with 20 bases left in between. Germline lookup yields CDR1 ENHRY and CDR2 SYGVKD. The CDR3 protein is CAISEWDTQSGDTEAFF. The CDR3 nucleotides read TGTGCCATCAGTGAATGGGATACTCAGAGCGGTGACACTGAAGCTTTCTTT.

This clone was seen once. The chain is built from TRBV7-2 and TRBJ1-2, with D maybe TRBD1 (6 bases). From germline, CDR1 is SGHTA and CDR2 FQGNSA. The CDR3 runs 17 residues. Between the trimmed V and J ends, which lost 8 bases and 1 base, there was a span of 23 bases. CDR3 loop: CASSLYRVLSLNYGYTF. CDR3 nucleotides: TGTGCCAGCTCCCTTTACAGGGTCCTCTCTCTTAACTATGGCTACACCTTC.

This clone has a handful of counts. This sequence joins TRBV7-3 and TRBJ2-1; D is ambiguous. The CDR3 has 13 amino acids. The germline CDR1 and CDR2 sequences are SGHTA and FQGTGA. V lost 1 base, J lost 10 bases, and 11 bases lay in between. The CDR3 coding sequence is TGTGCCAGCAGCTTAAATGCTTTGGCAGAGCAGTTCTTC. It yields the protein CASSLNALAEQFF.

J is TRBJ1-2 and V is TRBV25-1; D gene unclear. The CDR3 covers 11 residues. Trimming pared 6 bases from V and 4 bases from J, leaving 6 bases between. Germline-derived CDR1 and CDR2 are MGHDK and SYGVNS. The CDR3 DNA is TGTGCCAGCAGGGCATTCTATGGCTACACCTTC. Translation: CASRAFYGYTF.

This clone was picked up a small number of times. This rearrangement joins TRBV11-2 to TRBJ2-3; perhaps TRBD2 as D (5 bases). CDR1 and CDR2 from the germline V gene are SGHAT and FQNNGV. V shed 5 bases and J shed 6 bases, with 12 bases lying between them. The CDR3 sequence is 13 residues long. For the CDR3, the DNA is TGTGCCAGCAGCCTCGGGGTTGGGGATACGCAGTATTTT. Amino acids: CASSLGVGDTQYF. The whole variable domain, filled in from reference TRBV11-2 and TRBJ2-3, reads EAGVAQSPRYKIIEKRQSVAFWCNPISGHATLYWYQQILGQGPKLLIQFQNNGVVDDSQLPKDRFSAERLKGVDSTLKIQPAKLEDSAVYLCASSLGVGDTQYFGPGTRLTVL.

This clone was found a few times. This rearrangement joins TRBV5-1 to TRBJ2-1, with D unresolved. V dropped 0 bases and J dropped 9 bases, with 7 bases sitting between them. CDR3 length: 12 amino acids. Germline lookup yields CDR1 SGHRS and CDR2 YFSETQ. The CDR3 sequence: CASSLVGGEQFF. The CDR3 coding sequence is TGCGCCAGCAGCTTGGTCGGCGGTGAGCAGTTCTTC.

With regard to this clone: One end of the junction varies from germline; a read error may be responsible. This chain connects TRBV7-9 to TRBJ2-7; possible D gene TRBD1, 5 bases. CDR1 is SEHNR and CDR2 is FQNEAQ in the germline V gene (reference sequence). This CDR3 contains 12 residues. CDR3 bases: TGTTCCAGCAGTCAAGACAGCTACGAGCAGTACTTC. Amino acid sequence: CSSSQDSYEQYF.